The clone carrying this T cell receptor beta chain appeared a few times. The sample originates from a study of T-cell reconstitution after alpha-beta-depleted transplantation in children. TCRbeta library construction was performed incorporating unique molecular identifiers. Via MiXCR, TCRdb re-called the PCR reads, giving one row per CDR3 protein. The table includes more than 550,000 distinct CDR3 sequences, under 12% detected once. This TCR was sampled from a human donor who donated a stem cell graft to a child with acute myeloid leukemia. This sample comprised PBMCs from the stem cell graft donor, obtained from the stem cell graft.

The CDR3 reads CALRPAGGGYTF. CDR3 sequence (DNA): TGTGCCCTCCGGCCCGCTGGTGGTGGCTACACCTTC. This sequence joins TRBV12-3 or TRBV12-4 and TRBJ1-2; D is ambiguous. The CDR3 covers 12 residues. Trimming removed 11 bases from V and 7 bases from J, with 17 bases in between.